Listed here is a single T cell receptor (beta chain). Its antigen remains unidentified. Base qualities are not provided; no much larger clone lies one nucleotide away. The sample originates from a study of cytomegalovirus exposure and HLA in healthy donors (dated by TCRdb to the late 2010s). A note on the overall study: According to a later analysis, the 110 or so validation repertoires were produced on the same platform as the roughly 700 repertoires of the first cohort. To predict cytomegalovirus infection status, the study combined high-throughput TCR immunosequencing, statistical association of individual TCRs with disease status, and machine learning. In addition to the first cohort of 666 subjects, a separate validation cohort of 120 different subjects was used. The study aimed to test whether signatures of past pathogen exposure could be identified by cataloging public T cell receptors.

Donors formed part of the validation cohort, which comprised over a hundred subjects and was distinct from the first cohort of 690 or so subjects. Library creation used the immunoSEQ multiplex PCR assay. The paper's processing steps were these. A statistical classification framework was built for diagnosing cytomegalovirus status from the catalog of TCR beta chain sequences. TCRdb's version of the immuneACCESS table is confined to in-frame rearrangements and falls short of the full clone set. An unresolved V gene accounts for under half of the shortfall where checked; the remainder is of unknown origin. That table is the source of V, J and clone size, and D and trimming were worked out from the DNA. The sample table shows some 140,000 clones, and 65% to 90% are seen once. Approximately 20% of the sample is taken by the ten largest. CDR1 and CDR2 are drawn from the germline V gene: MGHRA, YSYEKL. V and J are trimmed by 3 bases and 2 bases, and the gene matches miss 15 bases of the junction. The CDR3 measures 18 amino acids from cysteine to phenylalanine. Only the CDR3 region is kept as DNA, spanning 54 bases read in frame from base 1.

General findings and caveats noted by the study authors: Across donors, most TCR sequences were observed very rarely, whereas some public TCRs were present in many individuals. The authors suggested that the approach could potentially be generalized to other disease states and immunological phenotypes. A later analysis lacked HLA typing for the validation cohort, so it scored co-occurrence in that cohort across all 110 or so repertoires. The study gave a list of about 150 TCR beta chains associated with cytomegalovirus. Subsequent analysis determined that TCRs grouped into clusters in the first cohort also showed a tendency toward co-occurrence across the roughly 110 validation repertoires, and roughly 95% of cluster scores exceeded 0. Cytomegalovirus status was reported to be diagnosed by the classifier with high specificity and sensitivity in both the original and validation cohorts. A few of the identified cytomegalovirus-associated TCR beta chains were confirmed in vitro to be specific for cytomegalovirus antigens.

The sequence is built from TRBV4-1 and TRBJ2-5; 7 nucleotides in the junction match TRBD2. Sequencing input: PBMCs. The sequence came from a man aged 18 to 29 in good health and CMV-seropositive. The DNA reads as follows: TGCGCCAGCAGCCAGAAACCCCACTTGCTAGCGGCTCAAGAGACCCAGTACTTC. This encodes CASSQKPHLLAAQETQYF.